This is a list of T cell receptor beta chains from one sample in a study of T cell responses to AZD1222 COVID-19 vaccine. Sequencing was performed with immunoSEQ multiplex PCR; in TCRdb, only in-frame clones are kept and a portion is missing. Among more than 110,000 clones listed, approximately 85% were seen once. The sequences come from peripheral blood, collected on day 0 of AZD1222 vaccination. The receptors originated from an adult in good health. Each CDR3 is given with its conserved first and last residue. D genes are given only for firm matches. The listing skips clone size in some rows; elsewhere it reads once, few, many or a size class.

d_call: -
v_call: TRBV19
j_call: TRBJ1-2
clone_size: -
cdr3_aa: CASIRDTGFGYTF
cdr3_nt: TGTGCCAGTATTCGGGATACGGGTTTTGGCTACACCTTC

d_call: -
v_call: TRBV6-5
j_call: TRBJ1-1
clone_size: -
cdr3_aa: CASSSTLNTEAFF
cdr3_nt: TGTGCCAGCAGTTCCACTTTGAACACTGAAGCTTTCTTT

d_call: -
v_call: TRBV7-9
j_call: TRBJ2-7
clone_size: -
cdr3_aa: CASSPRDPYEQYF
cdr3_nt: TGTGCCAGCAGCCCGAGAGACCCCTACGAGCAGTACTTC

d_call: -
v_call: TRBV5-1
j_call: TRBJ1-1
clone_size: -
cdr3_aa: CASSFLGTTEAFF
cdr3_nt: TGCGCCAGCAGCTTTCTAGGAACCACTGAAGCTTTCTTT

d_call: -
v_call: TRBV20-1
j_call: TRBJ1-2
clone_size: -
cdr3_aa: CSARDTGGYTF
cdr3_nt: TGCAGTGCTAGAGATACAGGCGGCTACACCTTC

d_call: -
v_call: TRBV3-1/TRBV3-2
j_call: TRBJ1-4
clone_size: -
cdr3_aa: CASSQEGGAREKLFF
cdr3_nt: TGTGCCAGCAGCCAAGAGGGGGGGGCGCGGGAAAAACTGTTTTTT

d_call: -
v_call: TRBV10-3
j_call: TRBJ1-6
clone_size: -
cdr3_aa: CAISTDGISPLHF
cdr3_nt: TGTGCCATATCCACTGACGGCATTTCACCCCTCCACTTT

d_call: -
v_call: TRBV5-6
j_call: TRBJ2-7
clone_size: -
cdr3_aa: CASSGPQSSYEQYF
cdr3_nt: TGTGCCAGTTCCGGACCACAATCCTCCTACGAGCAGTACTTC

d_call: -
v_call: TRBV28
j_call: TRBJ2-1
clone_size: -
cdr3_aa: CASSPPNPNEQFF
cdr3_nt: TGTGCCAGCAGTCCCCCGAACCCCAATGAGCAGTTCTTC

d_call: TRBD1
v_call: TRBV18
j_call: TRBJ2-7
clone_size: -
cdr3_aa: CASSPPRQGLYEQYF
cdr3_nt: TGTGCCAGCTCACCACCGCGACAGGGGCTCTACGAGCAGTACTTC

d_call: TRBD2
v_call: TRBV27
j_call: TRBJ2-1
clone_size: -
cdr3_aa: CASWLAGVNEQFF
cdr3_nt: TGTGCCAGCTGGCTAGCGGGGGTCAATGAGCAGTTCTTC

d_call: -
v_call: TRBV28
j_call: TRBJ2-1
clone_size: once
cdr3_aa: CASSLSVGEQFF
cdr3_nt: TGTGCCAGCAGTTTATCGGTTGGTGAGCAGTTCTTC

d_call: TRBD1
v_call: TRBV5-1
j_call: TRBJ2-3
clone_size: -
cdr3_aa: CASNEDRGPGTDTQYF
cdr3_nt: TGCGCCAGCAACGAAGACAGGGGGCCGGGCACAGATACGCAGTATTTT

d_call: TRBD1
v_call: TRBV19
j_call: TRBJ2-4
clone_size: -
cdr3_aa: CASSEYRDRVKNIQYF
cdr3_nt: TGTGCCAGTAGTGAATACCGGGACAGGGTTAAAAACATTCAGTACTTC

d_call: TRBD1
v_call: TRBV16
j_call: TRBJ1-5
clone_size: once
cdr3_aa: CASSQETGGGQPQHF
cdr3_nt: TGTGCCAGCAGCCAGGAGACAGGGGGAGGTCAGCCCCAGCATTTT

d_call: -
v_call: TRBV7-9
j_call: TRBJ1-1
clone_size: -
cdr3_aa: CASSPRRGVGNTEAFF
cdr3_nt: TGTGCCAGCAGCCCCCGCCGTGGGGTGGGGAACACTGAAGCTTTCTTT

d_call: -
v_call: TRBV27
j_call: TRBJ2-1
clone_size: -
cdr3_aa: CASSSRSYNEQFF
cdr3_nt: TGTGCCAGCAGCTCACGCTCCTACAATGAGCAGTTCTTC

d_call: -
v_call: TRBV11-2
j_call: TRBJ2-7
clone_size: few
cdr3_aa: CASSLAGAHEQYF
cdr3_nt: TGTGCCAGCAGCTTAGCGGGAGCCCACGAGCAGTACTTC

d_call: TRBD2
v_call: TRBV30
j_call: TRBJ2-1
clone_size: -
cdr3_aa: CAWSASGGAYNEQFF
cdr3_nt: TGTGCCTGGAGTGCTAGCGGGGGGGCCTACAATGAGCAGTTCTTC

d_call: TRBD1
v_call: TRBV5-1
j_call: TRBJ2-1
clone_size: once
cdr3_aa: CASSRGQGPQDEQFF
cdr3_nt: TGCGCCAGCTCCCGGGGACAGGGGCCTCAGGATGAGCAGTTCTTC

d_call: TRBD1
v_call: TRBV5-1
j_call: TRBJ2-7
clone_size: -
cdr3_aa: CASSPPDRGSREQYF
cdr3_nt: TGCGCCAGCAGCCCCCCAGACAGGGGGTCGAGGGAGCAGTACTTC

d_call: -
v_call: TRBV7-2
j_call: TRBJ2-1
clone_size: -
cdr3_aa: CASGTGYNEQFF
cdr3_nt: TGTGCCAGCGGTACAGGGTACAATGAGCAGTTCTTC

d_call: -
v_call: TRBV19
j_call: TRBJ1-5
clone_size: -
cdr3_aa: CASSIDGVNQPQHF
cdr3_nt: TGTGCCAGTAGTATAGATGGGGTGAATCAGCCCCAGCATTTT